Listed below are T cell receptor beta chains from one sample, sequenced in a study of T cells in Graves' hyperthyroidism and ophthalmopathy. MiXCR was run by TCRdb on the multiplex PCR reads, yielding one entry per CDR3 protein. Of nearly 750,000 distinct CDR3 sequences listed, around a third were seen once; the top ten hold approximately 31%. Material for sequencing was blood. The receptors stem from a woman aged 40 to 50 with Graves' hyperthyroidism. The CDR3 runs from the conserved cysteine through the conserved F or W. Fields, in order: D gene, J gene, clone size, V gene, CDR3 DNA, CDR3 protein. D genes are given only for firm matches. Size is omitted from some rows. Given values are once, few, many or a class for expanded clones.

-	TRBJ1-2	-	TRBV12-3/TRBV12-4	TGTACCAGCTCACTTCAGGGTGGCCAGGGCTACACCTTC	CTSSLQGGQGYTF
-	TRBJ1-1	-	TRBV20-1	TGCAGTGCTAGAGGAGGGGGGTGGAACACTGAAGCTTTCTTT	CSARGGGWNTEAFF
TRBD2	TRBJ2-2	many	TRBV29-1	TGCAGCGTTTCGTACGGGAGGGCCCTCCCCGGGGAGCTGTTTTTT	CSVSYGRALPGELFF
-	TRBJ2-2	-	TRBV7-9	TGTGCCAGCAGCTTAGTGGTAACAGCCGGGGAGCTGTTTTTT	CASSLVVTAGELFF
-	TRBJ2-6	many	TRBV6-5	TGTGCCAGCAGTTCCACCGCTGGGGCCAACGTCCTGACTTTC	CASSSTAGANVLTF
-	TRBJ2-3	-	TRBV29-1	TGCAGCGTTGGGGGTGGTCGCACAGATACGCAGTATTTT	CSVGGGRTDTQYF
-	TRBJ1-5	few	TRBV4-1	TGCGCCAGCAGCCAAGAGTTAGGGTGGAATCAGCCCCAGCATTTT	CASSQELGWNQPQHF
-	TRBJ1-6	many	TRBV20-1	TGCAGTGCCCAGCCCCAAGGGGGAGATTCACCCCTCCACTTT	CSAQPQGGDSPLHF
-	TRBJ1-6	many	TRBV14	TGTGCCAGCAGCCTATGGACGGGTAATTCACCCCTCCACTTT	CASSLWTGNSPLHF
-	TRBJ1-6	few	TRBV5-1	TGCGCCAGCAGCTTGGTAGGCCGAAAGGATAATTCACCCCTCCACTTT	CASSLVGRKDNSPLHF
-	TRBJ1-1	many	TRBV6-6	TGTGCCAGCAGTTACGGTGGGGTGGGGAACACTGAAGCTTTCTTT	CASSYGGVGNTEAFF
TRBD2	TRBJ2-7	-	TRBV14	TGTGCCAGCAGCCCTGCTAGCGGGTCCTACGAGCAGTACTTC	CASSPASGSYEQYF
-	TRBJ1-1	many	TRBV25-1	TGTGCCAGCAGTGATACAGGGCCCACTGAAGCTTTCTTT	CASSDTGPTEAFF
TRBD1	TRBJ1-5	-	TRBV12-3/TRBV12-4	TGTGCCAGCAGTTCGAGACAGGGGAATCCTCCCCAGCATTTT	CASSSRQGNPPQHF
-	TRBJ1-1	-	TRBV20-1	TGCAGTGCTAGTTCTCTTTCCCCACACCCTGAAGCTTTCTTT	CSASSLSPHPEAFF